These T cell receptor beta chains were read from a single sample in a study of blood T cell repertoires in COVID-19. Libraries were prepared by immunoSEQ multiplex PCR; TCRdb keeps only in-frame clonotypes and omits some of them. The top ten clones hold 2% to 2.5% of a sample with around 290,000 clones, more than 75% of them seen once. Sequences were obtained from PBMCs or T cells enriched from blood (not recorded which). These receptors all come from an older woman in a cohort exposed to, infected with or recovered from COVID-19 (not recorded which). CDR3s include the opening cysteine and the closing phenylalanine or tryptophan. The order of the fields is D gene, V gene, J gene, CDR3 protein. The D gene is left open where the match is weak.

-	TRBV6-5	TRBJ2-7	CASSYTGTLSYEQYF
TRBD2	TRBV3-1/TRBV3-2	TRBJ2-7	CASSQRTSGRNYEQYF
TRBD2	TRBV30	TRBJ2-3	CAWSVPGLASGGDTQYF
TRBD2	TRBV18	TRBJ2-7	CASSPRGSSYEQYF
-	TRBV27	TRBJ2-3	CASSSPLIKRADTQYF
-	TRBV28	TRBJ1-2	CASMAVNYGYTF
TRBD2	TRBV5-5	TRBJ2-1	CASSQDAAGRGSYNEQFF
TRBD1	TRBV6-5	TRBJ2-7	CASRVSQGVGHEQYF
-	TRBV7-9	TRBJ1-5	CASSLGGFGNQPQHF
TRBD1	TRBV2	TRBJ2-1	CASKAGGTYNEQFF
-	TRBV5-5	TRBJ1-2	CASSLVGPPNYGYTF
-	TRBV7-9	TRBJ2-1	CASSLEDAGSGKQFF
TRBD1	TRBV7-8	TRBJ1-5	CASSSTFPGTGDNQPQHF
TRBD1	TRBV4-3	TRBJ1-1	CASSQLQGIAEAFF
TRBD2	TRBV7-2	TRBJ2-7	CASSLDGGNKYEQYF
-	TRBV7-6	TRBJ2-7	CASSLAPYRVVYEQYF
TRBD2	TRBV4-1	TRBJ2-7	CASSLALGTIHEQYF
-	TRBV27	TRBJ1-1	CASSRHANTEAFF
TRBD1	TRBV27	TRBJ1-2	CASAGGRSGYTF
TRBD2	TRBV24-1	TRBJ2-1	CATSGQTSGRGNEQFF
TRBD2	TRBV11-3	TRBJ2-3	CASSRGLAGSTDTQYF
TRBD2	TRBV7-9	TRBJ2-1	CASSFGTWTSDHNEQFF
-	TRBV29-1	TRBJ1-1	CSVVEQPLNTEAFF
TRBD2	TRBV18	TRBJ2-1	CASSPRAGEGEQFF
TRBD1	TRBV18	TRBJ2-7	CASWPGQGDYEQYF
-	TRBV1	TRBJ1-5	CTRLRTLIMRPQHF
-	TRBV27	TRBJ2-2	CASSPRGSNTGELFF
TRBD2	TRBV9	TRBJ2-1	CASSLGGVAGGGEQFF
-	TRBV6-5	TRBJ1-2	CASSYSTGANYGYTF
TRBD1	TRBV27	TRBJ2-7	CASSPPSRDRRYEQYF
-	TRBV7-2	TRBJ2-3	CASSFYSGTDTQYF
TRBD2	TRBV11-2	TRBJ2-5	CASSPLTSLQETQYF
-	TRBV14	TRBJ1-6	CASSNTGNSPLHF
TRBD2	TRBV3-1/TRBV3-2	TRBJ2-7	CASSAQLAGRSEQYF
TRBD2	TRBV5-1	TRBJ2-7	CASSLNPTSHSTYEQYF
TRBD1	TRBV7-8	TRBJ2-5	CASSSSRGLGETQYF
TRBD1	TRBV2	TRBJ2-5	CASSSNRGQEETQYF
-	TRBV9	TRBJ1-6	CASSVVTDSPLHF
-	TRBV11-3	TRBJ2-5	CASKPGAQYF
-	TRBV5-4	TRBJ2-3	CASSLGGEMTDTQYF
-	TRBV18	TRBJ1-4	CASSPNTGTPEKLFF
TRBD2	TRBV6-5	TRBJ2-3	CASRLAGGTDTQYF
-	TRBV18	TRBJ2-7	CASSPGPDYEQYF
TRBD1	TRBV5-4	TRBJ2-5	CASSRPATQGQETQYF
TRBD1	TRBV7-9	TRBJ1-2	CASSFEGGVGGYTF
-	TRBV7-2	TRBJ2-3	CASSLWGVDIDTQYF
TRBD1	TRBV30	TRBJ2-7	CAWSVGTGVYEQYF
TRBD1	TRBV18	TRBJ1-1	CASSPQTGLTEAFF
TRBD1	TRBV5-6	TRBJ1-1	CASSPRDRYMNTEAFF
-	TRBV5-6	TRBJ2-3	CASSLVGTGTLQYF
TRBD1	TRBV27	TRBJ2-1	CASSPRGQGRGRSYNEQFF